This T cell receptor (beta chain) stems from a study of CD8+ T cells in alopecia areata. The germline gives CDR1 MNHEY, CDR2 SVGAGI. Trimming removed 2 bases from V and 5 bases from J, with 15 bases in between. The CDR3 runs to 15 residues. Worth noting for this clone: Its antigen is not identified.

As to treatment: oral pan-JAK inhibitor, 5-10 mg twice daily. Findings of the study overall: Normal scalp had lower clonality than lesional scalp, with alopecia totalis/universalis lesions showing this most strongly.

cDNA prepared by RNA extraction and subsequent reverse transcription served as the template for sequencing. Clones were sequenced by immunoSEQ multiplex PCR, and TCRdb holds only the in-frame ones, with some missing. The data hold some 200,000 clones, with roughly 60% observed a single time. The rearrangement uses TRBV6-5 and TRBJ2-5; D possibly uses TRBD1 or TRBD2 (5 bases each). Material: CD4+ T cells sorted from blood, obtained at week 24, from a patient treated with tofacitinib. The TCR originated in a human donor with alopecia areata. As DNA, the CDR3 is TGTGCCAGCAGTTACGGGCCAGGGAGTAAGGAGACCCAGTACTTC. Protein sequence: CASSYGPGSKETQYF.